The 24 T cell receptor beta chains below come from one sample, sequenced in a study of T cell responses to AZD1222 COVID-19 vaccine. The protocol was immunoSEQ multiplex PCR, while the TCRdb copy is restricted to in-frame clones and leaves out a portion. The top ten clones hold 0.75% to 1% of a sample with around 140,000 clones, 80% to 95% of them seen once. The source was peripheral blood, collected on day 0 of MenACWY control vaccination. Receptors originate from an adult in good health.

This chain uses TRBV3-1 (or the pseudogene TRBV3-2) with TRBJ1-1; 8 bases agree with TRBD1. The V segment lost 1 base and the J segment 5 bases; nucleotides outside the gene matches: 3. Germline assignment: CDR1 LGHDT and CDR2 YNNKEL (reference sequence). This CDR3 has 14 amino acids. CDR3 sequence: CASSQGQGWTEAFF. In DNA, the CDR3 is TGTGCCAGCAGCCAAGGACAGGGGTGGACTGAAGCTTTCTTT.

The V gene is TRBV2, the J gene TRBJ1-1; possible D gene TRBD1, 6 bases. V was trimmed by 6 bases and J by 8 bases, leaving 13 bases between them. Per the germline V gene, CDR1 is SNHLY and CDR2 is FYNNEI. CDR3 length: 12 amino acids. CDR3 coding DNA: TGTGCCAGCAGGCCAGGGGAGGGAGAAGCTTTCTTT. Its translation is CASRPGEGEAFF.

The chain links TRBV15 to TRBJ2-7, with 10 bases aligning to TRBD1. After removal of 5 bases from V and 0 bases from J, the junction contained 10 bases not matched to a gene. The CDR3 spans 17 residues. Germline lookup yields CDR1 LNHNV and CDR2 YYDKDF (reference sequence). CDR3 in amino acids: CATSSGQGIRSSYEQYF. The CDR3 region has the DNA TGTGCCACCAGCTCGGGACAGGGGATAAGGAGCTCCTACGAGCAGTACTTC.

The chain couples TRBV28 to TRBJ1-2; D ambiguous. Trimming removed 9 bases from V and 1 base from J, with 24 bases in between. The CDR3 runs 17 residues. CDR1 is MDHEN, CDR2 SYDVKM, per germline. The CDR3: CASQFPISTDVNYGYTF. The CDR3 bases are TGTGCCAGTCAGTTTCCGATCTCTACGGACGTTAACTATGGCTACACCTTC.

This clone was counted a few times. V and J are TRBV5-5 and TRBJ2-3; D might be TRBD1 (6 bases). V lost 2 bases, J lost 0 bases, and 7 bases lay in between. The CDR3 contains 14 residues. CDR1 is SGHKS and CDR2 is YYEKEE in the germline V gene (reference sequence). This chain's CDR3 is CASSFQGSTDTQYF. In nucleotides, the CDR3 is TGTGCCAGCAGCTTCCAGGGGAGCACAGATACGCAGTATTTT.

CDR3 sequence: CASSLGTAREQYF. CDR3 in DNA: TGTGCCAGCAGCTTGGGGACAGCCCGTGAGCAGTACTTC. The V and J genes are TRBV5-5 and TRBJ2-7, with D perhaps matching TRBD1 (6 bases). Germline V gene lookup returns CDR1 SGHKS and CDR2 YYEKEE (reference sequence). The CDR3 has 13 amino acids. Trimming stripped 0 bases from V and 7 bases from J, with 11 bases between.

J is TRBJ2-1 and V is TRBV7-2; 8 positions match TRBD2. The CDR3 runs to 15 residues. Trimming took 4 bases from V and 4 from J; bases not matched to a gene: 6. CDR1 is SGHTA and CDR2 is FQGNSA in the germline V gene. The CDR3 nucleotides are TGTGCCAGCAGCTATACTAGCGGTTATTACAATGAGCAGTTCTTC. Protein: CASSYTSGYYNEQFF.

This chain links TRBV6-2 or TRBV6-3 with TRBJ2-3; weak D call: TRBD1 (5 bases). The V gene lost 4 bases and the J gene lost 5 bases, with 10 bases spanning the gap. This CDR3 is built from 13 residues. The germline V gene has CDR1 MNHEY and CDR2 SVGEGT. In DNA form, the CDR3 reads TGTGCCAGCAGTTGGCAGGGTGGAGATACGCAGTATTTT. It codes for CASSWQGGDTQYF.

The gene calls are TRBV9 and TRBJ1-6, with D possibly matching TRBD1 (5 bases). With 4 bases removed from V and 4 bases from J, the gap between germline ends came to 15 bases. Germline V CDR1 and CDR2: SGDLS, YYNGEE. The CDR3 has 16 residues. The CDR3 DNA sequence: TGTGCCAGCAGCCTCTCCGACAGCCCGTATAATTCACCCCTCCACTTT. It specifies CASSLSDSPYNSPLHF.

The chain uses TRBV27 and TRBJ2-2; tentative D call: TRBD1 (5 bases). V lost 7 bases and J lost 4, with 13 bases in between. The CDR3 sequence is 14 residues long. Germline V gene data show CDR1 as MNHEY and CDR2 as SMNVEV (reference sequence). The chain's CDR3 is CASTNRQSTGELFF. CDR3 coding DNA: TGTGCCAGCACCAACCGACAGAGCACCGGGGAGCTGTTTTTT.

J is TRBJ1-1 and V is TRBV28; maybe TRBD1 (5 bases). Trimming removed 4 bases at V and 6 bases at J, with 18 bases between. CDR3 length equals 15 residues. Germline CDR1 MDHEN, CDR2 SYDVKM. CDR3 sequence: CASSSNRDPVPEAFF. CDR3 sequence (DNA): TGTGCCAGCAGTTCAAACCGGGACCCCGTACCTGAAGCTTTCTTT.

J is TRBJ1-1 and V is TRBV27; 11 bases are shared with TRBD1. The V gene's germline CDR1 is MNHEY and CDR2 SMNVEV (reference sequence). CDR3 length: 15 amino acids. V lost 6 bases and J lost 6; bases outside the gene matches: 9. CDR3 region: CASRPGDRGVAEAFF. The CDR3, as DNA: TGTGCCAGCAGACCGGGGGACAGGGGGGTCGCTGAAGCTTTCTTT.

The chain employs TRBV7-9 and TRBJ2-5, with TRBD1 as a possible D gene (6 bases). The CDR3 has 13 amino acids. Trimming took 1 base from V and 4 from J, leaving 7 bases between them. Germline-derived CDR1 and CDR2 are SEHNR and FQNEAQ (reference sequence). The CDR3 region is CASSLGGPETQYF. The DNA for the CDR3 is TGTGCCAGCAGCTTAGGGGGGCCAGAGACCCAGTACTTC.

The chain combines TRBV7-2 with TRBJ1-1; no clear D. CDR1 and CDR2 (germline): SGHTA, FQGNSA. V lost 4 bases, J lost 5 bases, and 11 bases lay in between. The CDR3 covers 13 residues. The CDR3 loop reads CASSSPGLTEAFF. The CDR3, as DNA: TGTGCCAGCAGCTCGCCTGGGCTAACTGAAGCTTTCTTT.

The chain employs TRBV4-2 and TRBJ1-1, with D tentatively TRBD1 (5 bases). CDR1 and CDR2 from the germline V gene are LGHNA and YNFKEQ. CDR3 length: 16 residues. The V end lost 1 base, the J end lost 2 bases, and 14 bases lay between the germline ends. CDR3: CASSQGRTTSNTEAFF. CDR3 nucleotides: TGTGCCAGCAGCCAAGGTCGGACAACCTCAAACACTGAAGCTTTCTTT.

This chain connects TRBV28 to TRBJ1-5; D perhaps matches TRBD1 (5 bases). Germline V gives CDR1 MDHEN, CDR2 SYDVKM. Trimming pared 9 bases from V and 0 bases from J, leaving 18 bases between. The CDR3 has 16 residues. CDR3: CARGVVGMSSNQPQHF. The CDR3 region has the DNA TGTGCCAGGGGGGTTGTCGGGATGAGTAGCAATCAGCCCCAGCATTTT.

The chain has TRBV6-5 and TRBJ1-3; weak D call: TRBD1 (6 bases). The CDR3 contains 16 residues. The V gene lost 0 bases and the J gene lost 4 bases, with 13 bases spanning the gap. The V gene's germline CDR1 is MNHEY and CDR2 SVGAGI. The CDR3 is CASSYSMGGGGNTIYF. The CDR3 DNA follows: TGTGCCAGCAGTTACTCGATGGGAGGGGGGGGAAACACCATATATTTT.

The chain links TRBV7-9 to TRBJ2-5; 11 bases match TRBD2. Losses at the gene ends were 5 bases for V and 1 base for J; bases not matched to a gene: 12. The CDR3 is 18 residues long. Per germline, CDR1 SEHNR and CDR2 FQNEAQ (reference sequence). The CDR3 coding sequence is TGTGCCAGCAGCCCTACCCCCCTCCTAGCGGGGGGCCAAGAGACCCAGTACTTC. Its translation: CASSPTPLLAGGQETQYF.

As to this clone: One end of the junction is discordant with germline, which a read error may explain. The rearrangement uses TRBV4-3 and TRBJ1-2; 9 bases line up with TRBD1. The CDR3 totals 16 residues. The germline V gene has CDR1 LGHNA and CDR2 YSLEER. CDR3 loop: CASSQIPGQGYYGYTF. The CDR3 bases are TGCGCCAGCAGCCAGATCCCGGGACAGGGCTACTACGGCTACACCTTC.

The gene calls are TRBV9 and TRBJ1-2; TRBD1 agrees at 8 bases. V shed 2 bases and J 6 bases; nucleotides not matched to a gene: 3. The germline V gene has CDR1 SGDLS and CDR2 YYNGEE. This CDR3 spans 13 amino acids. In DNA, the CDR3 is TGTGCCAGCAGCGTTACAGGGGGTGATGGCTACACCTTC. This gives the protein CASSVTGGDGYTF.

The CDR3 region is CASRQYMNTEAFF. For the CDR3, the DNA is TGTGCCAGCAGACAGTACATGAACACTGAAGCTTTCTTT. The genes are TRBV14 and TRBJ1-1, with D hard to call. The V end was cut by 6 bases, the J end by 0 bases, with 8 bases between. The CDR3 sequence is 13 residues long. Germline CDR1 SGHDN, CDR2 FVKESK.

The genes are TRBV6-2 or TRBV6-3 and TRBJ1-4; the D is unclear. The CDR3 totals 15 residues. The V gene lost 3 bases and the J gene lost 7 bases, with 15 bases spanning the gap. Germline CDR1 is MNHEY and CDR2 is SVGEGT. CDR3 sequence (DNA): TGTGCCAGCAGTTATGACCGCGGGCTGAGTGAAAAACTGTTTTTT. Amino acid sequence: CASSYDRGLSEKLFF.

The chain is built from TRBV6-5 and TRBJ2-7; D perhaps matches TRBD2 (6 bases). There are 15 residues in the CDR3. Germline CDR1 reads MNHEY; CDR2 reads SVGAGI. The V end was cut by 7 bases, the J end by 1 base, with 17 bases between. In DNA, the CDR3 is TGTGCCAGCAATGGAGGGACGGGAATTTCCTACGAGCAGTACTTC. Its protein product is CASNGGTGISYEQYF.

The DNA of the CDR3 is TGTGCCAGTACAGGGGGCAACACTGAAGCTTTCTTT. Its translation is CASTGGNTEAFF. The rearrangement joins TRBV7-9 to TRBJ1-1; TRBD1 aligns across 9 bases. This CDR3 has 12 residues. Trimming took 9 bases from V and 2 from J; bases not matched to a gene: 1. The germline V gene encodes CDR1 SEHNR and CDR2 FQNEAQ (reference sequence).